Following are 30 T cell receptor beta chains from one sample sequenced in a study of OX40 agonist ivuxolimab in advanced cancers. TCRdb's copy holds only in-frame clones and misses some; the assay was immunoSEQ multiplex PCR. The profile covers 50,000 to 65,000 clones, with 87% appearing a single time and approximately 0.61% taken by the ten largest. The sequencing used CD4+ or CD8+ T cells sorted from blood, collected in a trial of the OX40 agonist ivuxolimab. Source of these receptors: an adult with an advanced solid tumor such as melanoma, head and neck, liver or kidney cancer.

This chain connects TRBV7-9 to TRBJ2-7, with D perhaps TRBD2 (6 bases). The CDR3 has 12 residues. CDR1 SEHNR and CDR2 FQNEAQ come from the germline V gene (reference sequence). Trimming took 5 bases from V and 12 from J, leaving 17 bases between them. The CDR3 sequence: CASSLLGGATYF. In DNA form, the CDR3 reads TGTGCCAGCAGCCTACTCGGGGGAGCAACGTACTTC.

J is TRBJ2-3 and V is TRBV9, with 7 bases lining up with TRBD1. After removal of 0 bases from V and 2 bases from J, the junction contained 3 bases not matched to a gene. Germline V gene sequence: CDR1 SGDLS, CDR2 YYNGEE. This CDR3 region has 15 residues. DNA of the CDR3: TGTGCCAGCAGCGTAGAGGGGACAGTCACAGATACGCAGTATTTT. It encodes CASSVEGTVTDTQYF.

The rearrangement uses TRBV30 and TRBJ2-5; 7 positions match TRBD2. The CDR3 extends over 13 amino acids. Germline lookup yields CDR1 GTSNPN and CDR2 SVGIG (reference sequence). V lost 5 bases and J lost 3; bases outside the gene matches: 6. The CDR3 DNA follows: TGTGCCTGGGACCCCGGGACTAAAGAGACCCAGTACTTC. It codes for CAWDPGTKETQYF.

The V and J genes are TRBV5-5 and TRBJ1-5; tentative D call: TRBD1 (5 bases). Germline V gene sequence: CDR1 SGHKS, CDR2 YYEKEE (reference sequence). The V and J ends lost 2 bases and 2 bases respectively, with 11 bases between them. The CDR3 extends over 15 amino acids. CDR3 coding DNA: TGTGCCAGCAGCTTAGGGGAAGCGCGCAATCAGCCCCAGCATTTT. Its translation: CASSLGEARNQPQHF.

The CDR3 DNA is TGCGCCAGCAGCTTGGCCCGAGGGAATACTTACAATGAGCAGTTCTTC. Protein product: CASSLARGNTYNEQFF. The rearrangement links TRBV5-1 to TRBJ2-1; tentative D call: TRBD2 (5 bases). V was trimmed by 0 bases and J by 4 bases, leaving 14 bases between them. Germline V gene sequence: CDR1 SGHRS, CDR2 YFSETQ. The length of the CDR3 is 16 residues.

V and J are TRBV7-8 and TRBJ1-1; D is possibly TRBD1 (5 bases). Germline values: CDR1 SGHVS, CDR2 FQNEAQ. Trimming left V 6 bases short and J 0 bases short, with 14 bases between. The CDR3 has 15 amino acids. CDR3 amino acids: CASRKGVLMNTEAFF. The DNA of the CDR3 is TGTGCCAGCAGGAAAGGGGTTCTGATGAACACTGAAGCTTTCTTT.

The chain combines TRBV11-2 with TRBJ2-5, with TRBD2 identical over 8 bases. Trimming took 5 bases from V and 4 from J; bases not matched to a gene: 6. The CDR3 extends over 14 amino acids. CDR1 and CDR2 (germline): SGHAT, FQNNGV. CDR3 DNA: TGTGCCAGCAGCCCCCGGGAGGGAACAGAGACCCAGTACTTC. Translating gives CASSPREGTETQYF.

The V and J genes are TRBV5-4 and TRBJ2-1, with D unclear. V lost 6 bases and J 6 bases, leaving 16 bases between the germline ends. Germline CDR1 and CDR2: SGHNT and YYREEE (reference sequence). This CDR3 contains 14 residues. The CDR3 region has the DNA TGTGCCAGCACTTCTCACGGTGGCGGCAATGAGCAGTTCTTC. It is translated as CASTSHGGGNEQFF. The variable domain in full, with the rest retrieved from reference TRBV5-4 and TRBJ2-1, is ETGVTQSPTHLIKTRGQQVTLRCSSQSGHNTVSWYQQALGQGPQFIFQYYREEENGRGNFPPRFSGLQFPNYSSELNVNALELDDSALYLCASTSHGGGNEQFFGPGTRLTVL.

This clone appeared a few times. The chain links TRBV5-1 to TRBJ2-2; 7 bases are shared with TRBD2. Germline V gives CDR1 SGHRS, CDR2 YFSETQ. The CDR3 extends over 14 amino acids. After removal of 5 bases from V and 0 bases from J, the junction contained 1 base not matched to a gene. The CDR3 DNA reads TGCGCCAGCAGTCGGGGGGCGAACACCGGGGAGCTGTTTTTT. This translates into CASSRGANTGELFF.

This chain links TRBV5-4 with TRBJ2-7; D might be TRBD2 (5 bases). This CDR3 has 14 amino acids. V lost 3 bases, J lost 2 bases, and 12 bases lay in between. CDR1 and CDR2 (germline): SGHNT, YYREEE (reference sequence). The CDR3 region is CASSSGEGAYEQYF. In DNA form, the CDR3 reads TGTGCCAGCAGCTCTGGAGAGGGCGCCTACGAGCAGTACTTC. The variable domain in full, with the rest retrieved from reference TRBV5-4 and TRBJ2-7, is ETGVTQSPTHLIKTRGQQVTLRCSSQSGHNTVSWYQQALGQGPQFIFQYYREEENGRGNFPPRFSGLQFPNYSSELNVNALELDDSALYLCASSSGEGAYEQYFGPGTRLTVT.

The chain joins TRBV6-1 to TRBJ1-4; D not certain. Trimming pared 7 bases from V and 0 bases from J, leaving 9 bases between. The CDR3 has 14 residues. In germline, CDR1 is MNHNS, CDR2 SASEGT. The chain's CDR3 is CASTPVATNEKLFF. The CDR3 DNA is TGTGCCAGCACCCCGGTGGCAACTAATGAAAAACTGTTTTTT.

The chain joins TRBV14 to TRBJ2-2; possible D gene TRBD1, 6 bases. The V gene's germline CDR1 is SGHDN and CDR2 FVKESK. The CDR3 is 15 amino acids. V was shortened by 1 base and J by 7 bases, with 13 bases between the two germline ends. The CDR3 sequence is CASSQVTGIGGELFF. The CDR3 coding sequence is TGTGCCAGCAGCCAAGTTACAGGGATAGGCGGGGAGCTGTTTTTT.

About this clone: This same CDR3 is encoded by further DNA sequences in the sample. The gene calls are TRBV25-1 and TRBJ1-3; D unclear. V lost 5 bases, J lost 1 base, and 0 bases lay in between. This CDR3 has 11 amino acids. Germline loops: CDR1 MGHDK, CDR2 SYGVNS. The CDR3 DNA follows: TGTGCCAGCAGTTCTGGAAACACCATATATTTT. Protein product: CASSSGNTIYF. Together with reference TRBV25-1 and TRBJ1-3, the CDR3 gives the full variable domain: EADIYQTPRYLVIGTGKKITLECSQTMGHDKMYWYQQDPGMELHLIHYSYGVNSTEKGDLSSESTVSRIRTEHFPLTLESARPSHTSQYLCASSSGNTIYFGEGSWLTVV.

The chain has TRBV28 and TRBJ2-7; 11 bases are a match to TRBD2. CDR1 is MDHEN and CDR2 is SYDVKM in the germline V gene. The CDR3 totals 15 residues. Trimming cost V 2 bases and J 2 bases; bases outside gene matches: 2. CDR3 sequence: CASSLDSGRAYEQYF. The CDR3 DNA follows: TGTGCCAGCAGTTTAGATAGCGGGAGGGCCTACGAGCAGTACTTC.

This clone appeared a few times. The chain carries TRBV5-4 and TRBJ2-7, with TRBD1 as a possible D gene (6 bases). The germline V gene has CDR1 SGHNT and CDR2 YYREEE (reference sequence). V was trimmed by 0 bases and J by 6 bases, leaving 7 bases between them. The CDR3 sequence is 12 residues long. The CDR3 nucleotides are TGTGCCAGCAGCTTGGTGGGGGCCGAGCAGTACTTC. It encodes CASSLVGAEQYF. Drawing the rest from reference TRBV5-4 and TRBJ2-7, the complete variable domain is ETGVTQSPTHLIKTRGQQVTLRCSSQSGHNTVSWYQQALGQGPQFIFQYYREEENGRGNFPPRFSGLQFPNYSSELNVNALELDDSALYLCASSLVGAEQYFGPGTRLTVT.

The chain carries TRBV30 and TRBJ2-7, with 14 bases matching TRBD2. The CDR3 covers 17 residues. J was trimmed by 2 bases and V by 3 bases; bases with no gene match: 9. Per the germline V gene, CDR1 is GTSNPN and CDR2 is SVGIG (reference sequence). CDR3 in DNA: TGTGCCTGGAGACGGGACAGGGGACTAGCGGGGGCCTACGAGCAGTACTTC. Translated, it gives CAWRRDRGLAGAYEQYF.

Comment on this clone: The same CDR3 can be traced to other DNA sequences in this sample. The V and J genes are TRBV18 and TRBJ2-7, with a weak D call TRBD2 (5 bases). This CDR3 is built from 13 residues. Per germline, CDR1 KGHSH and CDR2 LQKENI. Trimming removed 0 bases at V and 4 bases at J, with 7 bases between. CDR3 in DNA: TGTGCCAGCTCACCACCGGGCGGGTACGAGCAGTACTTC. Translation: CASSPPGGYEQYF. The entire variable domain, with the rest obtained from reference TRBV18 and TRBJ2-7, is as follows: NAGVMQNPRHLVRRRGQEARLRCSPMKGHSHVYWYRQLPEEGLKFMVYLQKENIIDESGMPKERFSAEFPKEGPSILRIQQVVRGDSAAYFCASSPPGGYEQYFGPGTRLTVT.

The chain uses TRBV7-3 and TRBJ2-7; D may be TRBD1 (5 bases). The V end was cut by 2 bases, the J end by 3 bases, with 8 bases between. Germline lookup yields CDR1 SGHTA and CDR2 FQGTGA. The CDR3 consists of 13 residues. The CDR3 is CASSLQGGYEQYF. DNA for the CDR3: TGTGCCAGCAGCTTACAGGGTGGCTACGAGCAGTACTTC. The entire variable domain, with the rest obtained from reference TRBV7-3 and TRBJ2-7, is as follows: GAGVSQTPSNKVTEKGKYVELRCDPISGHTALYWYRQSLGQGPEFLIYFQGTGAADDSGLPNDRFFAVRPEGSVSTLKIQRTERGDSAVYLCASSLQGGYEQYFGPGTRLTVT.

The chain employs TRBV11-2 and TRBJ2-3; the match to TRBD2 covers 10 bases. Trimming at V came to 2 bases and at J to 8 bases, leaving 7 bases not matched to a gene. Germline V lookup: CDR1 SGHAT, CDR2 FQNNGV. The CDR3 has 15 amino acids. CDR3 sequence (DNA): TGTGCCAGCAGCTTACAAGGAGCTAGCGGGAGTACGCAGTATTTT. Translated: CASSLQGASGSTQYF.

This rearrangement joins TRBV27 to TRBJ2-5; 7 positions agree with TRBD1. The trim removed 3 bases at V and 5 bases at J, leaving 6 bases unmatched. This CDR3 has 14 residues. In germline, CDR1 is MNHEY, CDR2 SMNVEV (reference sequence). The CDR3: CASSFGQASETQYF. The CDR3, as DNA: TGTGCCAGCAGTTTTGGACAGGCTTCGGAGACCCAGTACTTC.

The V and J genes are TRBV15 and TRBJ2-1, with D perhaps TRBD1 (5 bases). The germline V gene encodes CDR1 LNHNV and CDR2 YYDKDF (reference sequence). Deletions cut 3 bases from V and 7 bases from J, with 16 bases between. The CDR3 runs to 15 residues. CDR3 DNA sequence: TGTGCCACCAGCAGGGAGACAGTAGGAGCGAATGAGCAGTTCTTC. Translation: CATSRETVGANEQFF.

The chain couples TRBV4-1 to TRBJ2-3, with 9 bases identical to TRBD1. This CDR3 comprises 16 residues. J lost 4 bases, V lost 1 base, and 6 bases had no gene match. Germline lookup yields CDR1 MGHRA and CDR2 YSYEKL. CDR3 in amino acids: CASSQGDRVFPDTQYF. The CDR3 DNA follows: TGCGCCAGCAGCCAAGGGGACAGGGTGTTTCCAGATACGCAGTATTTT.

The V and J genes are TRBV6-1 and TRBJ1-6, with no clear D. Trimming shortened V by 10 bases and J by 7 bases, and 17 bases separated the two germline ends. This CDR3 has 14 amino acids. The germline CDR1 and CDR2 sequences are MNHNS and SASEGT. The CDR3 nucleotides are TGTGCCACCACGGAATGGCTCTCGAATTCACCCCTCCACTTT. Translated, it gives CATTEWLSNSPLHF.

J is TRBJ1-1 and V is TRBV19, with a tentative D call TRBD1 (6 bases). Germline V gene lookup returns CDR1 LNHDA and CDR2 SQIVND (reference sequence). This CDR3 region has 17 residues. Trimming cost V 5 bases and J 0 bases, with 19 bases left between them. Written as DNA, the CDR3 is TGTGCCAGTAGTCCCCGACAGGTCCTAGACATGAACACTGAAGCTTTCTTT. Its protein is CASSPRQVLDMNTEAFF. The variable domain in full, completed from reference TRBV19 and TRBJ1-1, reads DGGITQSPKYLFRKEGQNVTLSCEQNLNHDAMYWYRQDPGQGLRLIYYSQIVNDFQKGDIAEGYSVSREKKESFPLTVTSAQKNPTAFYLCASSPRQVLDMNTEAFFGQGTRLTVV.

The V call is TRBV5-1, the J call TRBJ1-1; TRBD1 matches at 7 bases. Trimming cost V 4 bases and J 0 bases; bases outside gene matches: 3. CDR3 size: 14 residues. Germline CDR1 reads SGHRS; CDR2 reads YFSETQ. CDR3 region: CASSKGQLNTEAFF. The CDR3 nucleotides are TGCGCCAGCAGCAAGGGACAGCTGAACACTGAAGCTTTCTTT.

The chain joins TRBV10-2 to TRBJ2-7; tentatively, D is TRBD2 (6 bases). This CDR3 has 13 residues. Germline CDR1 is WSHSY and CDR2 is SAAADI. V was shortened by 7 bases and J by 2 bases, with 12 bases between the two germline ends. For the CDR3, the DNA is TGCGCCAGCACGGACGGGGGAACCTACGAGCAGTACTTC. This sequence encodes CASTDGGTYEQYF.

J is TRBJ2-5 and V is TRBV20-1; D is unresolved. The CDR3 sequence is 10 residues long. V lost 6 bases and J 7 bases, leaving 9 bases between the germline ends. From germline, CDR1 is DFQATT and CDR2 SNEGSKA (reference sequence). This CDR3 is CSARSGTQYF. Written as DNA, the CDR3 is TGCAGTGCCAGGAGTGGGACCCAGTACTTC.

The chain carries TRBV18 and TRBJ1-6; a weak D match, TRBD1 (6 bases). The V gene's germline CDR1 is KGHSH and CDR2 LQKENI. Trimming removed 8 bases from V and 7 bases from J, with 15 bases in between. This CDR3 contains 14 residues. The CDR3 bases are TGTGCCAGCCGTGTCCGGGACACAAATTCACCCCTCCACTTT. This translates into CASRVRDTNSPLHF.

The V gene is TRBV6-5, the J gene TRBJ2-7, with no clear D. V was clipped by 7 bases and J by 3 bases, with 13 bases between them. Looked up from germline, CDR1 is MNHEY and CDR2 is SVGAGI. The CDR3 has 13 residues. The CDR3 spells CASTDGVRYEQYF. The CDR3 DNA reads as TGTGCCAGCACCGACGGTGTCCGCTACGAGCAGTACTTC.

The V and J genes are TRBV6-6 and TRBJ2-1, with D tentatively TRBD1 (5 bases). Deletions cut 8 bases from V and 6 bases from J, with 5 bases between. CDR3 length: 10 amino acids. CDR1 is MNHNY and CDR2 is SVGAGI in the germline V gene (reference sequence). Here the CDR3 reads CASGANEQFF. In nucleotides, the CDR3 is TGTGCCAGCGGGGCCAATGAGCAGTTCTTC.